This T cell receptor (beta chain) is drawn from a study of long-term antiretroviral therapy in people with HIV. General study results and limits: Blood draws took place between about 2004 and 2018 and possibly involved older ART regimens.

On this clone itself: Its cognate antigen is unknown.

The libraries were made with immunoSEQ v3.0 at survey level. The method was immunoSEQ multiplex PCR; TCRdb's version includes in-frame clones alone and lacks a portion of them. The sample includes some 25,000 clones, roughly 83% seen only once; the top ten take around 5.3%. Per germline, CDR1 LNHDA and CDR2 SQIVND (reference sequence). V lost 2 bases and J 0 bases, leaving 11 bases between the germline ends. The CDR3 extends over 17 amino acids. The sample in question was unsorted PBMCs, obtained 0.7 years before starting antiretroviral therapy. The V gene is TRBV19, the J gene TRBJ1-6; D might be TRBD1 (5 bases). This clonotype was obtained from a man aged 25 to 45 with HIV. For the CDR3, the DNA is TGTGCCAGTAGTATACGACAGTTAAGCTCCTATAATTCACCCCTCCACTTT. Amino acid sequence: CASSIRQLSSYNSPLHF.